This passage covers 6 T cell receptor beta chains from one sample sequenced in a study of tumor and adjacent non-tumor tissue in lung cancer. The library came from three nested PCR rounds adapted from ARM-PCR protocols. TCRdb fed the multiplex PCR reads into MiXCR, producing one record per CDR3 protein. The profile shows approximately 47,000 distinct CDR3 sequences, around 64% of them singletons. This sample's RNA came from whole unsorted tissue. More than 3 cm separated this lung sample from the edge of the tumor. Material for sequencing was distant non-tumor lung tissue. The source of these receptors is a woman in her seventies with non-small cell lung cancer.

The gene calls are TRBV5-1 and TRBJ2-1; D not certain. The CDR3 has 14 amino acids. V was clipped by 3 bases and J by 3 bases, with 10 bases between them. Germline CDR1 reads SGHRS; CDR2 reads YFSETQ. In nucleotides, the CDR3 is TGCGCCAGCAGCTCCCACCACAACTACAATGAGCAGTTCTTC. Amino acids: CASSSHHNYNEQFF.

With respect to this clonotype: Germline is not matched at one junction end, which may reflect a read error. DNA of the CDR3: TGTGCCAGCAGTGAAACGGAATATGCGGCGGAGTCCGCCATAAACATTCAGTACTTC. Residues: CASSETEYAAESAINIQYF. V gene TRBV2 combines with J gene TRBJ2-4; no reliable D call. Germline CDR1 SNHLY, CDR2 FYNNEI. The CDR3 extends over 19 amino acids.

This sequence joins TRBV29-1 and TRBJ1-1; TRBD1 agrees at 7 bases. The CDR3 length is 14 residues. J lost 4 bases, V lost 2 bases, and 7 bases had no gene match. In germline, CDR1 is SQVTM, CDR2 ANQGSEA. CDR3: CSVETGAVSTEAFF. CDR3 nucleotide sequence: TGCAGCGTTGAAACAGGGGCGGTGAGCACTGAAGCTTTCTTT.

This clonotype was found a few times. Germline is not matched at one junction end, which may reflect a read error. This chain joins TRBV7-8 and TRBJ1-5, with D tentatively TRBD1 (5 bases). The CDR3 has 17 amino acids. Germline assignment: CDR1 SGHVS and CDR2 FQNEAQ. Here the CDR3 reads CASSLALSTEHNQPQHF. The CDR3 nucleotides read TGTGCTAGCAGCTTAGCGCTCTCGACAGAGCACAATCAGCCCCAGCATTTT. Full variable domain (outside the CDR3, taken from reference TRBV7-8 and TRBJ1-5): GAGVSQSPRYKVAKRGQDVALRCDPISGHVSLFWYQQALGQGPEFLTYFQNEAQLDKSGLPSDRFFAERPEGSVSTLKIQRTQQEDSAVYLCASSLALSTEHNQPQHFGDGTRLSIL.

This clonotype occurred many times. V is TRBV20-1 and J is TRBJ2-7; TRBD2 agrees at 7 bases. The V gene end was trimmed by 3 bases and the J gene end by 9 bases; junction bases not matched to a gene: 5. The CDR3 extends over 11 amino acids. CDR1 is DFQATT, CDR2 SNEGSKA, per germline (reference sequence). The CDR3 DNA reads TGCAGTGCTAGCGGGGAGCGGGGGCAGTACTTC. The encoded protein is CSASGERGQYF.

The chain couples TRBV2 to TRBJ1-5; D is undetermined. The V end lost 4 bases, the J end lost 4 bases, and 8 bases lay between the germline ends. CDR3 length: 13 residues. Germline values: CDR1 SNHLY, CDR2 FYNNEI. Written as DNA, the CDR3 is TGTGCCAGCAGTGGCGAAGGGAATCAGCCCCAGCATTTT. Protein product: CASSGEGNQPQHF.